These 6 T cell receptor beta chains originate from one sample sequenced in a study of shared clonotypes between healthy human individuals. Measured with immunoSEQ multiplex PCR; TCRdb has only the in-frame clones, and not every one. The data contain over a million clones, about 70% of them singletons. The sample taken for sequencing was memory CD4+ T cells sorted from blood. Subset reported: CD45RA-negative fraction. All receptors derive from a young man in good health.

A few counts support this clone. The chain combines TRBV10-3 with TRBJ1-4; D ambiguous. Germline V gene lookup returns CDR1 ENHRY and CDR2 SYGVKD. V lost 6 bases to trimming and J lost 0 bases, with 11 bases between them. The CDR3 consists of 15 residues. CDR3 sequence: CAIRADGATNEKLFF. The CDR3 region has the DNA TGTGCCATCAGAGCAGACGGTGCAACTAATGAAAAACTGTTTTTT.

This chain connects TRBV14 to TRBJ1-1; D is unresolved. Germline CDR1 is SGHDN and CDR2 is FVKESK. This CDR3 has 13 residues. With 2 bases removed from V and 4 bases from J, the gap between germline ends came to 8 bases. This chain's CDR3 is CASSQQVVTEAFF. The CDR3 DNA follows: TGTGCCAGCAGCCAACAGGTAGTCACTGAAGCTTTCTTT. Looking up the rest from reference TRBV14 and TRBJ1-1 gives the full variable domain: EAGVTQFPSHSVIEKGQTVTLRCDPISGHDNLYWYRRVMGKEIKFLLHFVKESKQDESGMPNNRFLAERTGGTYSTLKVQPAELEDSGVYFCASSQQVVTEAFFGQGTRLTVV.

The V gene is TRBV7-2, the J gene TRBJ1-1; D not resolved. V lost 1 base and J lost 1, with 13 bases in between. The CDR3 spans 16 residues. CDR1 SGHTA and CDR2 FQGNSA come from the germline V gene. This CDR3 is CASSLDQNTQNTEAFF. The CDR3 DNA is TGTGCCAGCAGCTTAGACCAGAACACCCAGAACACTGAAGCTTTCTTT. Filled out from reference TRBV7-2 and TRBJ1-1, the complete variable domain reads GAGVSQSPSNKVTEKGKDVELRCDPISGHTALYWYRQSLGQGLEFLIYFQGNSAPDKSGLPSDRFSAERTGGSVSTLTIQRTQQEDSAVYLCASSLDQNTQNTEAFFGQGTRLTVV.

V and J are TRBV5-1 and TRBJ2-3, with 12 nucleotides matching TRBD2. The CDR3 runs 16 residues. Germline CDR1 reads SGHRS; CDR2 reads YFSETQ. The ends lost 3 bases at V and 5 bases at J; junction bases unmatched: 7. The CDR3: CASSSMTSGRKDTQYF. CDR3 nucleotides: TGCGCCAGCAGCTCTATGACTAGCGGGAGAAAAGATACGCAGTATTTT.

This clone was observed once. Additional DNA sequences in this sample encode the identical CDR3. The V call is TRBV11-3, the J call TRBJ2-5; D not certain. The CDR3 consists of 13 residues. Germline values: CDR1 SGHNT, CDR2 YENEEA. Between the trimmed V and J ends, which lost 1 base and 2 bases, there was a span of 5 bases. The CDR3 region is CASSLGSQETQYF. CDR3 DNA sequence: TGTGCCAGCAGCTTAGGATCGCAAGAGACCCAGTACTTC. Full variable domain (missing parts from reference TRBV11-3 and TRBJ2-5): EAGVVQSPRYKIIEKKQPVAFWCNPISGHNTLYWYLQNLGQGPELLIRYENEEAVDDSQLPKDRFSAERLKGVDSTLKIQPAELGDSAVYLCASSLGSQETQYFGPGTRLLVL.

This clone was detected many times. The CDR3 nucleotides are TGTGCCAGCAGTTTTGAGGGGGGTCAGCCCCAGCATTTT. Protein product: CASSFEGGQPQHF. The V and J genes are TRBV27 and TRBJ1-5; D perhaps matches TRBD1 (6 bases). The germline CDR1 and CDR2 sequences are MNHEY and SMNVEV (reference sequence). There are 13 residues in the CDR3. The V end lost 3 bases, the J end lost 6 bases, and 9 bases lay between the germline ends.